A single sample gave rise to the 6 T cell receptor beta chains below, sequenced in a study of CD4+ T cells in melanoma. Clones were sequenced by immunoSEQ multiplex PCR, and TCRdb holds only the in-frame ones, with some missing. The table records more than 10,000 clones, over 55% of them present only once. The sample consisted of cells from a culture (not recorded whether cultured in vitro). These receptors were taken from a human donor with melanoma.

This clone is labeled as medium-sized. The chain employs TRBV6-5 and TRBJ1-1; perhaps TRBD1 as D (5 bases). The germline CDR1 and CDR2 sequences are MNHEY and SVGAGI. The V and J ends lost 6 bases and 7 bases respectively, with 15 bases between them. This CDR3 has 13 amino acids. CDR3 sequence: CASSVQVKGEAFF. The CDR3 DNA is TGTGCCAGCAGCGTACAGGTTAAAGGTGAAGCTTTCTTT.

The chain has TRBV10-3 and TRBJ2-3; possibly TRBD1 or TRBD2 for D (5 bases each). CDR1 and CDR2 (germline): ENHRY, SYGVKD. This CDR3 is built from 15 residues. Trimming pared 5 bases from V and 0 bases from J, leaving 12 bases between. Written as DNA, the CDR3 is TGTGCCATCAGTCGGGACGGAGTTAGCACAGATACGCAGTATTTT. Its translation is CAISRDGVSTDTQYF.

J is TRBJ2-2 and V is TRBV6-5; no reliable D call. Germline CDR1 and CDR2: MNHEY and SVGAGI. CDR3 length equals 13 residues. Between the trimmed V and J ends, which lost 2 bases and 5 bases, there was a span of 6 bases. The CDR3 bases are TGTGCCAGCAGTTACGGGGAAACCGGGGAGCTGTTTTTT. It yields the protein CASSYGETGELFF.

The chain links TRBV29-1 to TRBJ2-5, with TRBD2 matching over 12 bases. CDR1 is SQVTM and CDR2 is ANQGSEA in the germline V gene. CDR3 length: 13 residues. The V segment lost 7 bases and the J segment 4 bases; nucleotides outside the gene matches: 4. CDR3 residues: CSAVTSGGETQYF. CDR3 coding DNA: TGCAGCGCTGTGACTAGCGGGGGAGAGACCCAGTACTTC. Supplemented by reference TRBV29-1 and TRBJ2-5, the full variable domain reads SAVISQKPSRDICQRGTSLTIQCQVDSQVTMMFWYRQQPGQSLTLIATANQGSEATYESGFVIDKFPISRPNLTFSTLTVSNMSPEDSSIYLCSAVTSGGETQYFGPGTRLLVL.

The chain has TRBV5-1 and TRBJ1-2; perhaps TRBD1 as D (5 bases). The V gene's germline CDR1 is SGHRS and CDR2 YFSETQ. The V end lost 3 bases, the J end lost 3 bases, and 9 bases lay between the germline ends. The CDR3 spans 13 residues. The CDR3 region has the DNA TGCGCCAGCAGCTCGGGACGCGACTATGGCTACACCTTC. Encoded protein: CASSSGRDYGYTF.

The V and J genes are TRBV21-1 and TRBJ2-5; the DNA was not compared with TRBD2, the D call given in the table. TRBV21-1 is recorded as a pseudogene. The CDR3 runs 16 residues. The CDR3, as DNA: TGTGCCAGCAGCAAGGGACTAGCGGAGACGCAAGAGACCCAGTACTTC. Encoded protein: CASSKGLAETQETQYF.